Listed here are 13 T cell receptor beta chains from one sample, sequenced in a study of blood T cells in healthy people across ages. PCR was performed a second time for about 6 to 11 cycles using a sample-barcoded 5' primer and a J-beta primer mix. In TCRdb, the 5' RACE reads were re-called with MiXCR into one record per CDR3 protein. The profile shows about 1.4 million distinct CDR3 sequences, roughly 64% of them singletons. The sequenced sample consisted of blood. The source is a young man in good health.

This chain links TRBV5-1 with TRBJ2-1, with TRBD2 matching over 7 bases. Germline trimming cut 2 bases from V and 2 bases from J; bases unmatched to any gene: 7. Germline V gene sequence: CDR1 SGHRS, CDR2 YFSETQ. The CDR3 loop spans 16 amino acids. CDR3 DNA sequence: TGCGCCAGCAGCTTTTTAGCGGGTAACGCCTACAATGAGCAGTTCTTC. It translates to CASSFLAGNAYNEQFF.

Only a few counts were recorded for this clonotype. V gene TRBV12-3 or TRBV12-4 combines with J gene TRBJ1-2, with D possibly being TRBD1 (5 bases). Between the trimmed V and J ends, which lost 3 bases and 0 bases, there was a span of 14 bases. This CDR3 contains 16 residues. The CDR3 is CASSFNGAGANYGYTF. The CDR3 nucleotides read TGTGCCAGCAGTTTTAACGGGGCAGGAGCTAACTATGGCTACACCTTC.

V gene TRBV7-2 combines with J gene TRBJ2-7; 11 bases fit TRBD2. The CDR3 consists of 15 residues. The germline V gene has CDR1 SGHTA and CDR2 FQGNSA. With V trimmed by 4 bases and J by 6 bases, 8 bases remained unmatched. As DNA, the CDR3 is TGTGCCAGCAGCTCCCCTACTAGCGGGGGTCCCGAGCAGTACTTC. It specifies CASSSPTSGGPEQYF.

The rearrangement uses TRBV7-9 and TRBJ2-1; D is unclear. The germline V gene has CDR1 SEHNR and CDR2 FQNEAQ (reference sequence). The V and J ends lost 4 bases and 8 bases respectively, with 9 bases between them. There are 12 residues in the CDR3. The CDR3: CASSYLGDEQFF. As DNA, the CDR3 is TGTGCCAGCAGCTACTTAGGCGATGAGCAGTTCTTC. The entire variable domain, with the rest obtained from reference TRBV7-9 and TRBJ2-1, is as follows: DTGVSQNPRHKITKRGQNVTFRCDPISEHNRLYWYRQTLGQGPEFLTYFQNEAQLEKSRLLSDRFSAERPKGSFSTLEIQRTEQGDSAMYLCASSYLGDEQFFGPGTRLTVL.

This clonotype has a handful of counts. The gene calls are TRBV6-6 and TRBJ2-4; D is unclear. Germline values: CDR1 MNHNY, CDR2 SVGAGI (reference sequence). V dropped 0 bases and J dropped 0 bases, with 6 bases sitting between them. This CDR3 region has 15 residues. The CDR3 sequence is CASSYSLEAKNIQYF. DNA for the CDR3: TGTGCCAGCAGTTACTCTCTAGAAGCCAAAAACATTCAGTACTTC.

Many counts were recorded for this clonotype. This rearrangement joins TRBV25-1 to TRBJ1-6; tentatively, D is TRBD1 (5 bases). With 8 bases removed from V and 7 bases from J, the gap between germline ends came to 12 bases. The CDR3 sequence is 13 residues long. The germline V gene has CDR1 MGHDK and CDR2 SYGVNS. CDR3 nucleotides: TGTGCCAGCCTCCGGGACGCAAATTCACCCCTCCACTTT. Amino acids: CASLRDANSPLHF.

This clonotype has a handful of counts. The chain carries TRBV12-3 or TRBV12-4 and TRBJ2-3, with 9 bases that match TRBD2. Losses at the gene ends were 9 bases for V and 4 bases for J; bases not matched to a gene: 29. The CDR3 contains 21 residues. Written as DNA, the CDR3 is TGTGCCAGTCGGCCCTTGGCCAGGGGAGTTTTAGCGGGAGATGTTTCAGATACGCAGTATTTT. Its translation is CASRPLARGVLAGDVSDTQYF.

This chain joins TRBV4-1 and TRBJ1-2; D not resolved. Deletions cut 1 base from V and 1 base from J, with 7 bases between. CDR1 is MGHRA, CDR2 YSYEKL, per germline. The CDR3 is 14 amino acids. In DNA form, the CDR3 reads TGCGCCAGCAGCCAAGCGGACGTTAACTATGGCTACACCTTC. Encoded protein: CASSQADVNYGYTF.

J is TRBJ2-3 and V is TRBV21-1; the listed D gene, TRBD1, was not tested against the DNA. TRBV21-1 is annotated as a pseudogene. The CDR3 spans 16 residues. CDR3 loop: CASSLYRVPSTDTQYF. As DNA, the CDR3 is TGTGCCAGCAGCCTATACAGGGTCCCCAGCACAGATACGCAGTATTTT.

The gene calls are TRBV28 and TRBJ2-3; 9 nucleotides align to TRBD1. V was pared by 7 bases and J by 2 bases, with 10 bases of the junction left unmatched. The germline gives CDR1 MDHEN, CDR2 SYDVKM. This CDR3 has 16 residues. CDR3 sequence (DNA): TGTGCCAGCACCTCTCGGGGACAGGGCCCCACAGATACGCAGTATTTT. Translating it yields CASTSRGQGPTDTQYF.

This clonotype has a single count. V is TRBV7-2 and J is TRBJ2-7; TRBD1 agrees at 9 bases. Unmatched junction bases numbered 7, after V lost 4 bases and J lost 6 bases. Germline V CDR1 and CDR2: SGHTA, FQGNSA. The CDR3 covers 14 residues. This CDR3 reads CASSSGQGRSEQYF. The DNA of the CDR3 is TGTGCCAGCAGCTCGGGACAGGGTAGAAGCGAGCAGTACTTC.

The chain joins TRBV9 to TRBJ2-1, with 8 bases identical to TRBD1. Germline trimming cut 3 bases from V and 9 bases from J; bases unmatched to any gene: 5. In germline, CDR1 is SGDLS, CDR2 YYNGEE. The CDR3 totals 13 residues. The CDR3 region has the DNA TGTGCCAGCAGCGACCGGGACAGGCTTGAGCAGTTCTTC. Translating gives CASSDRDRLEQFF.

This clonotype was seen a handful of times. In nucleotides, the CDR3 is TGTGCCAGCAGCTTAGTCGGACTCTACAATGAGCAGTTCTTC. This gives the protein CASSLVGLYNEQFF. The genes are TRBV5-6 and TRBJ2-1, with D maybe TRBD2 (5 bases). The CDR3 contains 14 residues. Trimming left V 2 bases short and J 3 bases short, with 9 bases between. CDR1 is SGHDT and CDR2 is YYEEEE in the germline V gene.